The source of this T cell receptor (beta chain) is a study of neoadjuvant anti-PD-1 for oral cavity cancer (dated by TCRdb to about 2021). Looking at the study overall: Before undergoing curative-intent surgical resection, most patients got three to four biweekly nivolumab doses at 3 mg/kg. Patients with complete response, partial response or stable disease by RECIST 1.1 were defined as responders, whereas patients with progression were defined as non-responders. The parent correlative cohort had about a dozen patients and a response rate of approximately 30%. A fourth nivolumab dose was given around day 43 to patients without progression, and definitive surgical resection was performed in those patients on days 50-56.

What the study reported, not specific to this receptor: Higher pretreatment blood TCRbeta clonality and lower post-treatment tumor TCRbeta clonality were correlated with higher pretreatment blood Treg/Th17 ratios. Greater tumor shrinkage correlated with larger post-treatment sizes of preexisting intratumoral clones, which suggests that expansion of preexisting clones contributed to response. Only a few patients per response group were included in the TCR analyses, and larger cohorts for validation were called for by the authors.

For survey sequencing, tumor libraries mostly used 4.5 to 6 ug of input genomic DNA, with two replicates for each sample. The immunoSEQ hsTCRbeta kit was used to prepare TCRbeta libraries according to the manufacturer's instructions. The completed libraries were mixed into a single pool at 3 nM, then sequenced with an Illumina NovaSeq 6000 S4 flow cell. The original methods were these. The immunoSEQ Analyzer was used for raw data preprocessing and quality control. The analysis was restricted to productive rearrangements, with each unique CDR3 amino acid sequence defining a clonotype. Repertoire clonality was estimated as the Gini-Simpson index, which was calculated using the R package tcR. Student's t test was used to compare Gini indices, while Pearson correlation assessed associations with tumor size change. TCRdb retrieved this table from immuneACCESS and kept in-frame rearrangements only. Not all clones are present; in checked studies, unresolved V genes account for under half, and no reason is known for the remainder. V and J calls and clone size are those listed in that table; D and trimming were worked out from the DNA. This sample comprises about 11,000 clones, over 40% of them detected only once. The ten largest make up around a quarter of the sample.

Per the publication, the time point label means: before neoadjuvant nivolumab. The patients had newly diagnosed stage II-IVA oral cavity squamous cell carcinoma and had not received any prior systemic or radiation treatment. The cohort consisted of patients with HPV-negative, locally advanced oral cavity squamous cell carcinoma. The samples were drawn from a longitudinal correlative study tied to a single-arm phase II trial testing neoadjuvant nivolumab in oral cavity squamous cell carcinoma. Subject-matched pre- and post-treatment PBMCs and tumors from three responders and three non-responders were subjected to genomic DNA-based TCRbeta sequencing. For tumor tissue, genomic DNA extraction relied on the Maxwell RSC DNA from Tissue kit. CDR1 and CDR2, per the germline V gene, are SGHAT and FQNNGV. There are 12 amino acids in the CDR3, from cysteine to phenylalanine inclusive. Only the CDR3 portion is preserved as DNA: 36 bases, with reading frame beginning at the first base. Deletion took 4 bases off V and 14 bases off J, with a span of 17 bases between the germline ends.

For this clone: The target of this receptor is not known. Base quality data are lacking; no much larger clone is found one base away.

This sequence originates from a person aged 35-79 years with oral cavity squamous cell carcinoma. The source was tumor tissue, collected before nivolumab (anti-PD-1) treatment. The V and J segments used are TRBV11-2 and TRBJ1-1; the D gene cannot be named for sure. CDR3 loop: CASSSGKGSTFF. The DNA sequence is as follows: TGTGCCAGCAGCTCGGGTAAGGGTAGTACCTTCTTT.